Presented here are 17 T cell receptor beta chains from one specimen sequenced in a study of shared clonotypes between healthy human individuals. Sequenced by immunoSEQ multiplex PCR; TCRdb stores in-frame clones only, minus some. The sample includes 1.6 million or so clones, approximately 98.5% of them seen just once. Sample: naive CD4+ T cells sorted from blood. The subset is: CD45RA+ positively selected. These receptor sequences come from a man between 25 and 39 years old in good health.

The chain employs TRBV28 and TRBJ1-2; 8 nucleotides align to TRBD1. The trim removed 1 base at V and 4 bases at J, leaving 11 bases unmatched. The V gene's germline CDR1 is MDHEN and CDR2 SYDVKM. CDR3 length: 17 residues. CDR3 residues: CASSLYAGQVPAYGYTF. Written as DNA, the CDR3 is TGTGCCAGCAGTTTATATGCGGGACAGGTACCTGCCTATGGCTACACCTTC.

A note on this clone: The same CDR3 is also encoded by other DNA sequences in this sample. This chain uses TRBV28 with TRBJ2-7; D remains unclear. CDR3 length equals 11 residues. Deletions cut 3 bases from V and 5 bases from J, with 5 bases between. Germline CDR1 is MDHEN and CDR2 is SYDVKM. The CDR3 sequence: CASSLFDEQYF. DNA of the CDR3: TGTGCCAGCAGTTTGTTCGACGAGCAGTACTTC.

In DNA form, the CDR3 reads TGTGCCACCGCCCGGGGACAGGGAACCTCCTACGAGCAGTACTTC. This codes for CATARGQGTSYEQYF. The V call is TRBV19, the J call TRBJ2-7, with 9 bases aligning to TRBD1. CDR1 and CDR2 from the germline V gene are LNHDA and SQIVND (reference sequence). The CDR3 length is 15 residues. After removal of 10 bases from V and 0 bases from J, the junction contained 10 bases not matched to a gene.

The chain combines TRBV18 with TRBJ2-7; no clear D. The CDR3 has 12 residues. From germline, CDR1 is KGHSH and CDR2 LQKENI. V lost 5 bases to trimming and J lost 7 bases, with 12 bases between them. The CDR3 coding sequence is TGTGCCAGCTCATACGACCTCCGGGAGCAGTACTTC. This sequence encodes CASSYDLREQYF.

The CDR3 loop reads CAKQGGRDCYEQYF. CDR3 bases: TGCGCAAAGCAGGGGGGCCGGGACTGCTACGAGCAGTACTTC. The rearrangement links TRBV23-1 to TRBJ2-7; TRBD1 is a possible D gene (7 bases). TRBV23-1 is marked as an open reading frame, function uncertain. The length of the CDR3 is 14 residues.

This chain uses TRBV6-5 with TRBJ1-2; tentative D call: TRBD1 (5 bases). Germline assignment: CDR1 MNHEY and CDR2 SVGAGI. There are 14 residues in the CDR3. The V gene lost 5 bases and the J gene lost 7 bases, with 17 bases spanning the gap. Written as DNA, the CDR3 is TGTGCCAGCAGTACCCGTGGGGGAACAGCTGGCTACACCTTC. Its translation is CASSTRGGTAGYTF.

The rearrangement uses TRBV4-3 and TRBJ2-7, with 7 positions matching TRBD2. Germline V lookup: CDR1 LGHNA, CDR2 YSLEER. V was clipped by 1 base and J by 3 bases; unmatched bases: 6. There are 15 residues in the CDR3. CDR3: CASSQALAENYEQYF. As DNA, the CDR3 is TGCGCCAGCAGCCAAGCCCTAGCGGAGAACTACGAGCAGTACTTC.

The chain has TRBV5-1 and TRBJ1-1; TRBD1 aligns across 8 bases. After removal of 4 bases from V and 3 bases from J, the junction contained 5 bases not matched to a gene. The CDR3 covers 14 residues. CDR1 SGHRS and CDR2 YFSETQ come from the germline V gene. The CDR3 loop reads CASSPLTGDTEAFF. The CDR3, as DNA: TGCGCCAGCAGCCCCTTGACAGGGGACACTGAAGCTTTCTTT.

This chain uses TRBV28 with TRBJ2-2, with a possible D match to TRBD2 (5 bases). The CDR3 covers 14 residues. The germline CDR1 and CDR2 sequences are MDHEN and SYDVKM. The germline V and J ends were trimmed by 6 bases and 0 bases, with 8 bases remaining between them. The CDR3 sequence: CASRGLSNTGELFF. Here the CDR3 DNA reads TGTGCCAGCAGAGGACTCTCGAACACCGGGGAGCTGTTTTTT.

This sequence joins TRBV19 and TRBJ2-1, with TRBD2 matching 8 bases. Germline CDR1 is LNHDA and CDR2 is SQIVND (reference sequence). This CDR3 has 15 residues. V lost 8 bases and J lost 0; bases outside the gene matches: 6. The CDR3 DNA reads TGTGCCAGTTCACTAGCGGTTAGCTCCTACAATGAGCAGTTCTTC. This gives the protein CASSLAVSSYNEQFF.

The V and J genes are TRBV28 and TRBJ1-2; D is ambiguous. Germline assignment: CDR1 MDHEN and CDR2 SYDVKM. V was shortened by 6 bases and J by 2 bases, with 7 bases between the two germline ends. The CDR3 sequence is 12 residues long. The CDR3 spells CASRSGNYGYTF. CDR3 nucleotides: TGTGCCAGCAGAAGCGGGAACTATGGCTACACCTTC.

The count of this clone is one. V usage is TRBV10-3 and J usage is TRBJ1-2; D possibly corresponds to TRBD1 (6 bases). Deletions cut 4 bases from V and 0 bases from J, with 12 bases between. There are 15 residues in the CDR3. Germline V gene lookup returns CDR1 ENHRY and CDR2 SYGVKD. This chain's CDR3 is CAISVSSGANYGYTF. The CDR3 coding sequence is TGTGCCATCAGTGTATCGTCAGGGGCTAACTATGGCTACACCTTC.

Remarks on this clone: The same CDR3 is also encoded by other DNA sequences in this sample. V gene TRBV18 combines with J gene TRBJ2-1; D ambiguous. Trimming pared 3 bases from V and 8 bases from J, leaving 5 bases between. The length of the CDR3 is 11 residues. The germline gives CDR1 KGHSH, CDR2 LQKENI. In DNA form, the CDR3 reads TGTGCCAGCTCACCTTCCGATGAGCAGTTCTTC. Residues: CASSPSDEQFF.

A word on this clone: The identical CDR3 is also encoded by other nucleotide sequences in the sample. J is TRBJ1-5 and V is TRBV29-1, with 7 bases aligning to TRBD1. This CDR3 region has 12 residues. Germline lookup yields CDR1 SQVTM and CDR2 ANQGSEA. V was pared by 5 bases and J by 4 bases, with 2 bases of the junction left unmatched. CDR3 in DNA: TGCAGCGTTAAGACAGGGAATCAGCCCCAGCATTTT. This sequence encodes CSVKTGNQPQHF.

The chain recombines TRBV29-1 with TRBJ2-7; D gene unclear. Trimming shortened V by 2 bases and J by 5 bases, and 4 bases separated the two germline ends. The CDR3 consists of 10 residues. The germline CDR1 and CDR2 sequences are SQVTM and ANQGSEA. The DNA for the CDR3 is TGCAGCGTTGAACTGCACGAGCAGTACTTC. It specifies CSVELHEQYF.

This clone has just one count. The chain combines TRBV7-6 with TRBJ2-1; 14 nucleotides agree with TRBD2. With V trimmed by 5 bases and J by 7 bases, 4 bases remained unmatched. This CDR3 has 15 amino acids. Germline values: CDR1 SGHVS, CDR2 FNYEAQ. CDR3 loop: CASSPGLAGVNEQFF. In DNA, the CDR3 is TGTGCCAGCAGCCCGGGACTAGCGGGAGTAAATGAGCAGTTCTTC.

The chain combines TRBV7-9 with TRBJ2-3, with TRBD1 as a possible D gene (6 bases). V gave up 3 bases and J gave up 0 bases, with 10 bases separating them. Germline V gives CDR1 SEHNR, CDR2 FQNEAQ (reference sequence). This CDR3 is built from 15 residues. This chain's CDR3 is CASSLSGESTDTQYF. The CDR3 nucleotides read TGTGCCAGCAGCTTGTCAGGGGAAAGCACAGATACGCAGTATTTT.